This T cell receptor (beta chain) comes out of a study of shared clonotypes between healthy human individuals. TCRdb keeps only in-frame clones here, not all; method: immunoSEQ multiplex PCR. In the table there are around 2.3 million clones, around 95% of which are singletons. V lost 1 base to trimming and J lost 8 bases; unmatched junction nucleotides: 5. CDR3 size: 16 residues. CDR1 and CDR2 from the germline V gene are MNHNS and SASEGT. The chain uses TRBV6-1 and TRBJ2-1, with 13 bases aligning to TRBD2. The sample comprised naive CD4+ T cells sorted from blood. Regarding subset: CD45RA+ positively selected. This clonotype was obtained from a man aged 18 to 30 in good health. For the CDR3, the DNA is TGTGCCAGCAGTGAAGGACTAGCGGGAGGCCAGCATGAGCAGTTCTTC. Translation: CASSEGLAGGQHEQFF.